Below are 3 T cell receptor beta chains sequenced from a single sample in a study of Ad26.COV2.S vaccination and SARS-CoV-2 variants. Clones were sequenced by immunoSEQ multiplex PCR, and TCRdb holds only the in-frame ones, with some missing. The sample includes about 400,000 clones, about 90% of them seen just once. Treatment given: approximately 18 received Ad26.COV2.S at low or high dose, single or two shots; several received placebo; per-sample allocation not given. Samples were taken on day 63 after the first vaccine or placebo injection. The sample here was peripheral blood, taken in a trial of Ad26.COV2.S vaccine versus placebo. The receptors stem from a person between 18 and 59 years old who received the Ad26.COV2.S COVID-19 vaccine or a placebo.

The V call is TRBV14, the J call TRBJ1-1; D is perhaps TRBD1 (5 bases). Germline CDR1 SGHDN, CDR2 FVKESK. CDR3 length equals 13 residues. Deletions cut 0 bases from V and 11 bases from J, with 13 bases between. DNA for the CDR3: TGTGCCAGCAGCCAAGATAACAGGATTGCGGCTTTCTTT. This gives the protein CASSQDNRIAAFF.

This clone was counted only a few times. V is TRBV5-1 and J is TRBJ2-1; 12 bases agree with TRBD1. Germline values: CDR1 SGHRS, CDR2 YFSETQ. The CDR3 covers 15 residues. The junction had 7 bases not matched to a gene; V was cut back by 3 bases and J by 9 bases. CDR3 coding DNA: TGCGCCAGCAGCTCTACCGGGACAGGGGGCGGTGAGCAGTTCTTC. This encodes CASSSTGTGGGEQFF.

CDR3 loop: CASSQGGNTQETQYF. As DNA, the CDR3 is TGTGCCAGCAGCCAGGGGGGTAATACTCAAGAGACCCAGTACTTC. The chain couples TRBV11-3 to TRBJ2-5; TRBD1 might be the D (7 bases). Trimming shortened V by 5 bases and J by 2 bases, and 15 bases separated the two germline ends. The CDR3 covers 15 residues. Germline loops: CDR1 SGHNT, CDR2 YENEEA. The entire variable domain, with the rest obtained from reference TRBV11-3 and TRBJ2-5, is as follows: EAGVVQSPRYKIIEKKQPVAFWCNPISGHNTLYWYLQNLGQGPELLIRYENEEAVDDSQLPKDRFSAERLKGVDSTLKIQPAELGDSAVYLCASSQGGNTQETQYFGPGTRLLVL.